This is a list of T cell receptor beta chains from one sample in a study of vaccination and CD4 T cells after COVID-19. Their antigens remain unidentified. TCRdb recomputed calls from the PCR reads with MiXCR, one row per CDR3 protein. Of about 12,000 distinct CDR3 sequences listed, around half were seen once; the top ten hold approximately 18%. The material was cultured CD4+ T cells from blood, obtained after SARS-CoV-2 vaccination. These receptors were collected from a human donor with COVID-19. CDR3s include the opening cysteine and the closing phenylalanine or tryptophan. The order of the fields is CDR3 length, D gene, J gene, V gene, clone size, CDR3 DNA, CDR3 protein. D genes are given only for firm matches. The size field is filled for only some rows; it gives once, few, many or a size class.

length: 14; D: -; J: TRBJ1-2; V: TRBV4-3; size: -; DNA: TGCGCCAGCAGCCACCAGACGGGGGATTATGGCTACACCTTC; CDR3: CASSHQTGDYGYTF
length: 16; D: -; J: TRBJ2-7; V: TRBV15; size: -; DNA: TGTGCCACCGGATCGTATAACGAGACAGGCACCTACGAGCAGTACTTC; CDR3: CATGSYNETGTYEQYF
length: 14; D: TRBD1; J: TRBJ2-7; V: TRBV6-5; size: -; DNA: TGTGCCAGCAGTTACACAGGGGAGAGTTACGAGCAGTACTTC; CDR3: CASSYTGESYEQYF
length: 14; D: TRBD2; J: TRBJ2-3; V: TRBV27; size: -; DNA: TGTGCCAGCTGCCCAAGCGGGGGTGGAGATACGCAGTATTTT; CDR3: CASCPSGGGDTQYF
length: 12; D: -; J: TRBJ1-1; V: TRBV7-9; size: few; DNA: TGTGCCAGCAGCTGGACGGGCACTGAAGCTTTCTTT; CDR3: CASSWTGTEAFF
length: 14; D: -; J: TRBJ1-1; V: TRBV7-2; size: few; DNA: TGTGCCAGCAGCTTACCATCCTCGGCATTTGAAGCTTTCTTT; CDR3: CASSLPSSAFEAFF
length: 12; D: -; J: TRBJ2-7; V: TRBV11-2; size: few; DNA: TGTGCCAGCAGCTTGGCAGCCCACGAGCAGTACTTC; CDR3: CASSLAAHEQYF
length: 12; D: -; J: TRBJ2-5; V: TRBV2; size: -; DNA: TGTGCCAGCAGTGTAGGGGGGCAGACCCAGTACTTC; CDR3: CASSVGGQTQYF
length: 11; D: TRBD2; J: TRBJ2-7; V: TRBV25-1; size: -; DNA: TGTGCCAGCCCCGGGGGGGGGGAGCAGTACTTC; CDR3: CASPGGGEQYF
length: 19; D: TRBD1; J: TRBJ1-2; V: TRBV11-3; size: few; DNA: TGTGCCAGCAGCTCACCTCCAAGTGGACAGGGGGTACGTGCTTATGGCTACACCTTC; CDR3: CASSSPPSGQGVRAYGYTF
length: 15; D: TRBD2; J: TRBJ2-3; V: TRBV4-1; size: once; DNA: TGCGCCAGCAGCCAAGCGGGGGGAACCACAGATACGCAGTATTTT; CDR3: CASSQAGGTTDTQYF
length: 13; D: -; J: TRBJ1-5; V: TRBV4-2; size: -; DNA: TGTGCCAGCAGCCAAGATCTTAGTCAGCCCCAGCATTTT; CDR3: CASSQDLSQPQHF
length: 15; D: -; J: TRBJ2-1; V: TRBV11-3; size: -; DNA: TGTGCCAGCAGCTTAGAAGTGGGGGGCTCCCATGAGCAGTTCTTC; CDR3: CASSLEVGGSHEQFF
length: 16; D: -; J: TRBJ1-6; V: TRBV12-3/TRBV12-4; size: -; DNA: TGTGCCAGCATCCACGTGGGGGGTTCCTATAATTCACCCCTCCACTTT; CDR3: CASIHVGGSYNSPLHF
length: 16; D: -; J: TRBJ1-2; V: TRBV10-3; size: -; DNA: TGTGCCATCAGTGAAGATATGGTTGGGTCTAACTATGGCTACACCTTC; CDR3: CAISEDMVGSNYGYTF
length: 15; D: TRBD2; J: TRBJ2-5; V: TRBV7-2; size: -; DNA: TGTGCCAGCAGCTTAGGGACGGGGGGGCTGGAGACCCAGTACTTC; CDR3: CASSLGTGGLETQYF
length: 13; D: -; J: TRBJ2-4; V: TRBV7-2; size: -; DNA: TGTGCCAGCAGCGGGGTAGCCAAAAACATTCAGTACTTC; CDR3: CASSGVAKNIQYF
length: 14; D: -; J: TRBJ2-7; V: TRBV5-4; size: -; DNA: TGTGCCAGCAGCTGGGGACAGTGGGGGGACGAGCAGTACTTC; CDR3: CASSWGQWGDEQYF
length: 14; D: -; J: TRBJ1-5; V: TRBV2; size: -; DNA: TGTGCCAGCAGTGAAGAACAGGCTGGGGTGCTTCGGCATTTT; CDR3: CASSEEQAGVLRHF
length: 13; D: -; J: TRBJ1-2; V: TRBV19; size: -; DNA: TGTGCCAGTAGTATGGGCGCCCAATATGGCTACACCTTC; CDR3: CASSMGAQYGYTF
length: 14; D: TRBD1; J: TRBJ1-1; V: TRBV7-2; size: -; DNA: TGTGCCAGCAGCTTAGGAGGGGGCCGGTTTGAAGCTTTCTTT; CDR3: CASSLGGGRFEAFF
length: 14; D: -; J: TRBJ2-7; V: TRBV1; size: -; DNA: TGCACCAGCAGCCAAGTGGGGATCTTCTACGAGCAGTACTTC; CDR3: CTSSQVGIFYEQYF
length: 15; D: -; J: TRBJ1-4; V: TRBV28; size: -; DNA: TGTGCCAGCAGTTTAGGGACCGCCCTCGGTGAAAAACTGTTTTTT; CDR3: CASSLGTALGEKLFF
length: 13; D: -; J: TRBJ2-1; V: TRBV25-1; size: once; DNA: TGTGCCAGCAGTGATCTTGTTATCCCCGAGCAGTTCTTC; CDR3: CASSDLVIPEQFF
length: 14; D: -; J: TRBJ1-6; V: TRBV20-1; size: few; DNA: TGCAGTGCTAGAGATGGGTCAGGCGATTCACCCCTCCACTTT; CDR3: CSARDGSGDSPLHF
length: 14; D: TRBD1; J: TRBJ2-1; V: TRBV6-1; size: -; DNA: TGTGCCAGCAGACGGGACAGGGACTTGTTTGAGCAGTTCTTC; CDR3: CASRRDRDLFEQFF
length: 14; D: -; J: TRBJ2-2; V: TRBV11-2; size: -; DNA: TGTGCCAGCAGCTTAGATACGTCCCAGCGGGAGCTGTTTTTT; CDR3: CASSLDTSQRELFF
length: 16; D: TRBD2; J: TRBJ2-2; V: TRBV7-3; size: -; DNA: TGTGCCAGCAGCCCCTCCTGGACTAGTAGGGGCGGGGAGCTGTTTTTT; CDR3: CASSPSWTSRGGELFF
length: 14; D: TRBD1; J: TRBJ1-6; V: TRBV19; size: -; DNA: TGTGCCAGTAGAGACGGACAGGGGGCTTCACCCCTCCACTTT; CDR3: CASRDGQGASPLHF
length: 12; D: -; J: TRBJ2-5; V: TRBV14; size: -; DNA: TGTGCCAGCAGCTTAGAGAGGGAGACCCAGTACTTC; CDR3: CASSLERETQYF
length: 15; D: -; J: TRBJ1-5; V: TRBV6-1; size: few; DNA: TGTGCCAGCAGTGTCGAGGTAGAAGGAAATCAGCCCCAGCATTTT; CDR3: CASSVEVEGNQPQHF
length: 13; D: -; J: TRBJ1-1; V: TRBV27; size: -; DNA: TGTGCCAGCAGTCTGACCCGCGACACTGAAGCTTTCTTT; CDR3: CASSLTRDTEAFF
length: 16; D: -; J: TRBJ2-1; V: TRBV24-1; size: -; DNA: TGTGCCACCAGTGATTTTCCTTGGCAGATCGACAATGAGCAGTTCTTC; CDR3: CATSDFPWQIDNEQFF
length: 14; D: TRBD1; J: TRBJ1-1; V: TRBV11-2; size: -; DNA: TGTGCCAGCAGCATAAGACAGGGGAGGACTGAAGCTTTCTTT; CDR3: CASSIRQGRTEAFF